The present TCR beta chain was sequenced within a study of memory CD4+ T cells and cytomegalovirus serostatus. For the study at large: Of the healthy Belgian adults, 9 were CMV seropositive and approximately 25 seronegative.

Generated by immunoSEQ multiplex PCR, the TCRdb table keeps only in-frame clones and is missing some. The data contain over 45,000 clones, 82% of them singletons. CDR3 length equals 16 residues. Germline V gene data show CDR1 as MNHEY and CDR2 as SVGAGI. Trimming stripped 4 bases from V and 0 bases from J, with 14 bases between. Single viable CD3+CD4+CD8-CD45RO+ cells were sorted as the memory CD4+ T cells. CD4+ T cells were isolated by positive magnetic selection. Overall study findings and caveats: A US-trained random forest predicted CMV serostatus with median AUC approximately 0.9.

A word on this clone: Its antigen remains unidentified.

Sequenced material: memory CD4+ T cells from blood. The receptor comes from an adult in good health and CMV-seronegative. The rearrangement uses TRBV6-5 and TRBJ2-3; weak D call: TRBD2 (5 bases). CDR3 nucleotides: TGTGCCAGCAGTTCCGTCGGACTGTCTAGCACAGATACGCAGTATTTT. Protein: CASSSVGLSSTDTQYF.